The rows below give T cell receptor beta chains drawn from one sample of a study of blood T cell repertoires in COVID-19. Produced via immunoSEQ multiplex PCR; TCRdb's table is partial and in-frame only. The profile shows about 190,000 clones, 88% of them singletons. Sequenced material: peripheral blood. The receptors shown here come from a man aged 40-55 years with active or convalescent COVID-19. Each CDR3 is given with its conserved first and last residue. D genes are given only for firm matches. Only part of the rows carry a size: once, few, many, or a class if the clone is expanded.

J: TRBJ1-1; V: TRBV21-1; D: -; size: -; DNA: TGTGCCAGCAGCAATATGCGAGGGTACGTAAACACTGAAGCTTTCTTT; CDR3: CASSNMRGYVNTEAFF
J: TRBJ1-6; V: TRBV9; D: -; size: -; DNA: TGTGCCAGCAGCGTAGATCAGGCCTCACCCCTCCACTTT; CDR3: CASSVDQASPLHF
J: TRBJ1-1; V: TRBV29-1; D: TRBD1; size: -; DNA: TGCAGCGTTGAAACCCCTACAGGGGACACTGAAGCTTTCTTT; CDR3: CSVETPTGDTEAFF
J: TRBJ2-7; V: TRBV7-6; D: TRBD1; size: -; DNA: TGTGCCAGCAGCTTAGCGGCAGGGGGTGAGCAGTACTTC; CDR3: CASSLAAGGEQYF
J: TRBJ2-7; V: TRBV2; D: TRBD1; size: -; DNA: TGTGCCAGCAGTGTAGCCGGGACAGACGAGCAGTACTTC; CDR3: CASSVAGTDEQYF
J: TRBJ1-2; V: TRBV27; D: TRBD1; size: -; DNA: TGTGCCAGCAGTCCGGGGACAGGGATATCCAGATTTTATGGCTACACCTTC; CDR3: CASSPGTGISRFYGYTF
J: TRBJ1-6; V: TRBV2; D: -; size: -; DNA: TGTGCCAGCAGTGAAAAAGGGGTAAACCCCCTCCACTTT; CDR3: CASSEKGVNPLHF
J: TRBJ1-5; V: TRBV7-8; D: -; size: -; DNA: TGTGCCAGCAGCTTAGAAGGGGCCCAGCCCCAGCATTTT; CDR3: CASSLEGAQPQHF
J: TRBJ2-2; V: TRBV7-2; D: -; size: once; DNA: TGTGCCAGCAGCGGGGCCGCCGGGGAGCTGTTTTTT; CDR3: CASSGAAGELFF
J: TRBJ2-1; V: TRBV3-1/TRBV3-2; D: TRBD2; size: once; DNA: TGTGCCAGCAGCCCGGGACTAGCGAGGGCGAATGAGCAGTTCTTC; CDR3: CASSPGLARANEQFF
J: TRBJ2-1; V: TRBV7-9; D: -; size: -; DNA: TGTGCCAGCAGCTTAGTCGGGGACATGTATGAGCAGTTCTTC; CDR3: CASSLVGDMYEQFF